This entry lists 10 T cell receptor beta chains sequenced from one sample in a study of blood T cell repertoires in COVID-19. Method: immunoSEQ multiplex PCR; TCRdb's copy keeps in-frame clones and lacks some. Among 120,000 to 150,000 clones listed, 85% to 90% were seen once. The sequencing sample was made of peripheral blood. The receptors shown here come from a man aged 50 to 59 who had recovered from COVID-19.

CDR3 loop: CASSEPGIPYF. The CDR3 nucleotides are TGTGCCAGCAGTGAGCCAGGGATCCCGTACTTC. The J gene is TRBJ2-7, the V gene TRBV2, with D tentatively TRBD1 (5 bases). Trimming pared 3 bases from V and 12 bases from J, leaving 12 bases between. Germline V gene sequence: CDR1 SNHLY, CDR2 FYNNEI. This CDR3 is built from 11 residues.

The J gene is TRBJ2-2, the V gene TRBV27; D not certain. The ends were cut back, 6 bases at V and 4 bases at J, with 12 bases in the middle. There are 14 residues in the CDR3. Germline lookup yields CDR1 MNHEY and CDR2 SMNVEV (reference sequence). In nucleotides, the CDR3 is TGTGCCAGCAGAGTTCAAGCGAGCACCGGGGAGCTGTTTTTT. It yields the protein CASRVQASTGELFF.

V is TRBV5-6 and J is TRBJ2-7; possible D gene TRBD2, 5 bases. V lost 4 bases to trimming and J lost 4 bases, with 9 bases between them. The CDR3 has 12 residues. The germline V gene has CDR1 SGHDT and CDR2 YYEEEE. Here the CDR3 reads CASSLGGYEQYF. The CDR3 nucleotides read TGTGCCAGCAGCCTCGGAGGATACGAGCAGTACTTC.

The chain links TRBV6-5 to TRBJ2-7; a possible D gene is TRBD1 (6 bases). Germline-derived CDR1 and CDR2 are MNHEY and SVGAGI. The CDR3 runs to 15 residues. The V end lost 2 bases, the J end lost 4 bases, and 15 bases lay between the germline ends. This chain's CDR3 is CASSYGPGDRYEQYF. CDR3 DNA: TGTGCCAGCAGTTACGGCCCTGGAGACAGGTACGAGCAGTACTTC.

The CDR3 reads CASSVEAGAETQYF. In DNA, the CDR3 is TGTGCCAGCAGCGTAGAAGCGGGGGCAGAGACCCAGTACTTC. The rearrangement links TRBV9 to TRBJ2-5; 8 bases map to TRBD2. The V segment lost 0 bases and the J segment 4 bases; nucleotides outside the gene matches: 2. Germline V gene data show CDR1 as SGDLS and CDR2 as YYNGEE. The CDR3 is 14 residues long.

DNA of the CDR3: TGTGCCAGCAGATATACTAGCGGGAGGGACATTCAGTACTTC. Encoded protein: CASRYTSGRDIQYF. This chain links TRBV13 with TRBJ2-4; TRBD2 matches at 13 bases. V shed 6 bases and J 8 bases; nucleotides not matched to a gene: 4. Germline CDR1 PRHDT, CDR2 FYEKMQ (reference sequence). The length of the CDR3 is 14 residues.

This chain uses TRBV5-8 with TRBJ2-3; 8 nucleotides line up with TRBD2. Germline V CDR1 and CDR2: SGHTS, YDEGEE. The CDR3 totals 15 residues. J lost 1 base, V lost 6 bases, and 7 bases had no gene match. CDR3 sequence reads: CASTLRGGRTDTQYF. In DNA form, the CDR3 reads TGTGCCAGCACCCTTCGGGGGGGACGCACAGATACGCAGTATTTT.

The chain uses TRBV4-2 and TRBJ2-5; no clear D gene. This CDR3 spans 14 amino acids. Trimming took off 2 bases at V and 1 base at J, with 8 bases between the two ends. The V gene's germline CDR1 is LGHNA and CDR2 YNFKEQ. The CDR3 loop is CASSQSQLQETQYF. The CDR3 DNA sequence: TGTGCCAGCAGCCAAAGTCAACTCCAAGAGACCCAGTACTTC.

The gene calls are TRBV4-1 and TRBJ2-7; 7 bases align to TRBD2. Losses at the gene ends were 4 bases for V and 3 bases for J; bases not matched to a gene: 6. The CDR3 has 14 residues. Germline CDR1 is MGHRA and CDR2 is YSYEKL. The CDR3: CASSPREGSYEQYF. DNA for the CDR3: TGCGCCAGCAGCCCGAGGGAGGGTAGCTACGAGCAGTACTTC.

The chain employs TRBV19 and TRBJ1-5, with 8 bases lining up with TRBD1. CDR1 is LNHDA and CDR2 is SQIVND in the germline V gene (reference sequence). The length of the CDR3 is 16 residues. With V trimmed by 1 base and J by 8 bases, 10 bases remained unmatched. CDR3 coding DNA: TGTGCCAGTAGTATAGTGGGATCAGGGGGCGTTGAGCCCCAGCATTTT. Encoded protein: CASSIVGSGGVEPQHF.